The T cell receptor (beta chain) described here comes from a study of metastatic and nonmetastatic thyroid tumors. Study information: A comparison of repertoires was made across blood and tumor or nodule tissue from malignant and benign thyroid patients. Points from the study as a whole: The reported finding was significantly higher TCR beta diversity in malignant thyroid tumors relative to benign nodules, in blood and tumor.

Germline assignment: CDR1 LNHDA and CDR2 SQIVND (reference sequence). The length of the CDR3 is 14 residues. V lost 1 base, J lost 11 bases, and 17 bases lay in between. MiXCR re-clonotyped the PCR reads for TCRdb. The table lists roughly 58,000 clones, approximately 4.1% of them singletons. Until they underwent thyroid surgery, no patient had received any treatment. Only a few counts were recorded for this clone. Its antigen is unknown. Specimen: blood. The clonotype was recovered from a female donor with papillary thyroid cancer or a benign thyroid nodule (not recorded which). Some clones in this sample may be carry-over from other donors' samples. The chain combines TRBV19 with TRBJ1-1; D ambiguous. The CDR3 region is CASSIGIPSFEAFF. CDR3 nucleotide sequence: TGTGCCAGTAGTATAGGGATTCCATCTTTTGAGGCTTTCTTT.